This T cell receptor (beta chain) was sequenced during a study of T-cell reconstitution after alpha-beta-depleted transplantation in children. Whole-study findings and limits: About two months after transplant, alpha-beta T cells reportedly came from several hundred expanded graft clones. The authors attributed T-cell counts and diversity one year after transplant mostly to newly produced T cells. Surviving recipient T cells and thymic progenitors accounted for the high day-60 TCRbeta diversity observed in some patients.

Unique molecular identifiers featured in how the TCRbeta library was prepared. TCRdb reprocessed the PCR reads via MiXCR and lists one record per CDR3 protein. The sample has 400,000 to 550,000 distinct CDR3 sequences, over 9.5% seen once. CDR3 length: 17 residues. Trimming cost V 1 base and J 2 bases; bases outside gene matches: 8. Germline CDR1 and CDR2: SGHTA and FQGNSA. This clonotype came up many times. Its target is not known. The specimen was PBMCs, collected before TCRalphabeta/CD19-depleted stem cell transplant. This chain joins TRBV7-2 and TRBJ2-3; 8 positions match TRBD1. The TCR was taken from a child aged 2-15 years with inherited bone marrow failure, due to receive a stem cell transplant. The CDR3 DNA is TGTGCCAGCAGCTTAGGACAGGGGACGATCCTCACAGATACGCAGTATTTT. This sequence encodes CASSLGQGTILTDTQYF.